The TCR beta chain described here comes from a study of breast tumors, draining lymph nodes, adjacent tissues. The lymph nodes were axillary draining lymph nodes from breast cancer patients. This clonotype showed up just once. CDR1 LGHDT and CDR2 YNNKEL come from the germline V gene (reference sequence). The CDR3 contains 14 residues. V shed 3 bases and J 5 bases; nucleotides not matched to a gene: 3. Via MiXCR, TCRdb re-called the multiplex PCR reads, giving one row per CDR3 protein. The sample yields 180,000 or so distinct CDR3 sequences, approximately 30% seen once. The chain carries TRBV3-1 and TRBJ1-1, with 10 bases matching TRBD1. Input material: axillary lymph node tissue. This receptor was taken from a female donor with breast cancer. Some clones in this sample may be carry-over from other donors' samples. CDR3 sequence (DNA): TGTGCCAGCAGCCAGGGACAGGGGAGGACTGAAGCTTTCTTT. It translates to CASSQGQGRTEAFF.